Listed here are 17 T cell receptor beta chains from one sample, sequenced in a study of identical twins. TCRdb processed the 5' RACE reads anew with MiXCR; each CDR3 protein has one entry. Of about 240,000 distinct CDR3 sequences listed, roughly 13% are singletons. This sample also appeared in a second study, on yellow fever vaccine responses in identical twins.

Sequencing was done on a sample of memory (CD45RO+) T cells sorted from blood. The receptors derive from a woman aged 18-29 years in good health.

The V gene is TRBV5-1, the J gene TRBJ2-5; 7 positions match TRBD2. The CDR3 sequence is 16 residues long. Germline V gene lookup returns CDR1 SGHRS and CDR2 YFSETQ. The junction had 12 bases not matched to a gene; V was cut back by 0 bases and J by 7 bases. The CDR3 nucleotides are TGCGCCAGCAGCTTGGTCCCCAGTCCCTCGGGGGGGACCCAGTACTTC. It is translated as CASSLVPSPSGGTQYF.

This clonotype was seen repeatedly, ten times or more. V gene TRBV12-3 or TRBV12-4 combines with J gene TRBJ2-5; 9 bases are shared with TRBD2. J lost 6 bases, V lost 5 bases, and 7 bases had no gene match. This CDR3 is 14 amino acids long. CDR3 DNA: TGTGCCAGCAGTCGTAGCGGGGGAGAGAAGACCCAGTACTTC. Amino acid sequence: CASSRSGGEKTQYF.

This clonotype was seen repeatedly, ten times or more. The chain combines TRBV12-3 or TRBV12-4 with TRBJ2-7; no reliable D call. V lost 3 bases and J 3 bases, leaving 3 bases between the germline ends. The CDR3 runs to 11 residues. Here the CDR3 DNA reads TGTGCCAGCAGTTTTGGCTACGAGCAGTACTTC. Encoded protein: CASSFGYEQYF.

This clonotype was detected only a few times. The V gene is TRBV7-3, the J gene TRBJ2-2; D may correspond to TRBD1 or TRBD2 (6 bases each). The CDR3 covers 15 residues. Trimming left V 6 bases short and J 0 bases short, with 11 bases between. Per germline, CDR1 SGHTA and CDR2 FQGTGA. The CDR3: CASRKGGTNTGELFF. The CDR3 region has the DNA TGTGCCAGCAGAAAAGGGGGGACGAACACCGGGGAGCTGTTTTTT.

The CDR3 region is CASSVTSGGSEQFF. DNA for the CDR3: TGTGCCAGCAGTGTGACTAGCGGGGGGAGTGAGCAGTTCTTC. J is TRBJ2-1 and V is TRBV2, with TRBD2 matching 13 bases. After removal of 4 bases from V and 9 bases from J, the junction contained 3 bases not matched to a gene. The CDR3 has 14 residues. Germline CDR1 reads SNHLY; CDR2 reads FYNNEI. The variable domain in full, completed from reference TRBV2 and TRBJ2-1, reads EPEVTQTPSHQVTQMGQEVILRCVPISNHLYFYWYRQILGQKVEFLVSFYNNEISEKSEIFDDQFSVERPDGSNFTLKIRSTKLEDSAMYFCASSVTSGGSEQFFGPGTRLTVL.

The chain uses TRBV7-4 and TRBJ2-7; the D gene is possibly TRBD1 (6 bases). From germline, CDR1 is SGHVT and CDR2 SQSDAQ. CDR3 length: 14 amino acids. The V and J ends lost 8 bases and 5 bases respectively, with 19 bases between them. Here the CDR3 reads CASGTTGTGNEQYF. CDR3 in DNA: TGTGCCAGCGGAACAACAGGGACGGGGAACGAGCAGTACTTC. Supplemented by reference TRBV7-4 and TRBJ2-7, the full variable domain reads GAGVSQSPRYKVAKRGRDVALRCDSISGHVTLYWYRQTLGQGSEVLTYSQSDAQRDKSGRPSGRFSAERPERSVSTLKIQRTEQGDSAVYLCASGTTGTGNEQYFGPGTRLTVT.

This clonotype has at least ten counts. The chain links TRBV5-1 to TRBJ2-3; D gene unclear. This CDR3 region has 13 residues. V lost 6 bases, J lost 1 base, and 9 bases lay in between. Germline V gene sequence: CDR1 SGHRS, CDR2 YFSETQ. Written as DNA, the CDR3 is TGCGCCAGCATGCCGGGTGGCACAGATACGCAGTATTTT. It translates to CASMPGGTDTQYF.

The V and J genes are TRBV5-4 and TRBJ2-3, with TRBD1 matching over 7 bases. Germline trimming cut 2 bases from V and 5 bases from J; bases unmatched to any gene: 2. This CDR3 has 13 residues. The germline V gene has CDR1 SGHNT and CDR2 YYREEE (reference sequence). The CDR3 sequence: CASSLQGRDTQYF. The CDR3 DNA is TGTGCCAGCAGCTTACAGGGGAGAGATACGCAGTATTTT.

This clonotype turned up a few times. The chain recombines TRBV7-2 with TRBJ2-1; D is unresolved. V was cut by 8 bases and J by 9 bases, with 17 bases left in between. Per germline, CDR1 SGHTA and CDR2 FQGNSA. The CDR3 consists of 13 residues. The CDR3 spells CASSYGVAGEQFF. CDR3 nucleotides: TGTGCCAGCTCCTACGGCGTAGCAGGTGAGCAGTTCTTC.

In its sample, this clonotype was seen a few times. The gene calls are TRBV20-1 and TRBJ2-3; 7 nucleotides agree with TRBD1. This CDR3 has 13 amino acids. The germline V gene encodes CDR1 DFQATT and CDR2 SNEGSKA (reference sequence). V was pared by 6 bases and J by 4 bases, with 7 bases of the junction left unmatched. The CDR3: CSATTGVADTQYF. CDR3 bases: TGCAGTGCGACCACAGGGGTGGCAGATACGCAGTATTTT.

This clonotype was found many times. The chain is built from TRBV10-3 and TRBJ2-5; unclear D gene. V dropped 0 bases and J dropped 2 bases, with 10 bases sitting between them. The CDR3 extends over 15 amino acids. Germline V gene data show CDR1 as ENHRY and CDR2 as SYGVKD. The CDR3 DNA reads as TGTGCCATCAGTGAGTCGAAAGGGAATCAAGAGACCCAGTACTTC. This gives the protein CAISESKGNQETQYF.

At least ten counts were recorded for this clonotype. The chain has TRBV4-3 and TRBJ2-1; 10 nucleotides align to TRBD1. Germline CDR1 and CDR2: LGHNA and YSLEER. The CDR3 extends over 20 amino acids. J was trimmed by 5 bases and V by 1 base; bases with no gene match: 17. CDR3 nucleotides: TGCGCCAGCAGCCAAGCCTCTCTTTGGGCAGGACAGGGGGGAAACAATGAGCAGTTCTTC. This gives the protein CASSQASLWAGQGGNNEQFF.

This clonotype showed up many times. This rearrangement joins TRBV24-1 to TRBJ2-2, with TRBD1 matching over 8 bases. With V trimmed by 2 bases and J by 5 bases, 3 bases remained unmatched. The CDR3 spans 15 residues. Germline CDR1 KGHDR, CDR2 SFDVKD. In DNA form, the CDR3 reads TGTGCCACCAGTGATTCCCGGACAGGGACCGGGGAGCTGTTTTTT. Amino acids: CATSDSRTGTGELFF.

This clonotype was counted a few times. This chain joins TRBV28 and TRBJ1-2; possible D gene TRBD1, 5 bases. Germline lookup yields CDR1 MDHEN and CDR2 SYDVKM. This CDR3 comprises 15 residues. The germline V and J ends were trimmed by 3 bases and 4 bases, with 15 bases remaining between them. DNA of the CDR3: TGTGCCAGCAGTTTCGCCCGGGATAGGGGCTATGGCTACACCTTC. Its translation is CASSFARDRGYGYTF.

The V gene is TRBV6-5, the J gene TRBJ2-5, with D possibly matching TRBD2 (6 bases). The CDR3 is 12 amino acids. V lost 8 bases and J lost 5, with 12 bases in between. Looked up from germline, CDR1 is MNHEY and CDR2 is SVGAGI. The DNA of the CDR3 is TGTGCCAGCGGGTGGGGGGAGGAGACCCAGTACTTC. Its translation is CASGWGEETQYF.

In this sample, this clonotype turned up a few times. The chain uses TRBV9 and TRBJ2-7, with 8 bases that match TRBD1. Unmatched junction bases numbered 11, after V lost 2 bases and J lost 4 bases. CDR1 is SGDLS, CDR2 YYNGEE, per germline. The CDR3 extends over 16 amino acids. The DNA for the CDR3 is TGTGCCAGCAGCGTCTCAGGGGGCGTGATGGAATACGAGCAGTACTTC. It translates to CASSVSGGVMEYEQYF.

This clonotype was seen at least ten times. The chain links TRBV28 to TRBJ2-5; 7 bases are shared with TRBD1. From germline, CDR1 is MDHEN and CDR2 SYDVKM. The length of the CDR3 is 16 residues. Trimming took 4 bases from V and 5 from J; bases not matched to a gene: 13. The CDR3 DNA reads TGTGCCAGCAGTTCTTCCCTGAGGGGGCGAGCGGAGACCCAGTACTTC. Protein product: CASSSSLRGRAETQYF.